One sample yielded the 20 T cell receptor beta chains listed below, sequenced in a study of blood T cell repertoires in COVID-19. Sequenced by immunoSEQ multiplex PCR; TCRdb stores in-frame clones only, minus some. The sample holds about 49,000 clones; roughly 70% are singletons and the top ten take about 9.1%. The sample consisted of peripheral blood. Every receptor here comes from a woman aged 70-85 years with acute or convalescent COVID-19.

In DNA, the CDR3 is TGTGCCAGCAGCTTGGCCCCACTAGCGGCGTCCTACAATGAGCAGTTCTTC. It specifies CASSLAPLAASYNEQFF. This sequence joins TRBV7-3 and TRBJ2-1, with 8 bases identical to TRBD2. The CDR3 runs 17 residues. With V trimmed by 3 bases and J by 1 base, 8 bases remained unmatched. Germline lookup yields CDR1 SGHTA and CDR2 FQGTGA.

The rearrangement links TRBV3-1 (or the pseudogene TRBV3-2) to TRBJ1-2; 9 bases are a match to TRBD1. The CDR3 has 12 amino acids. Germline values: CDR1 LGHDT, CDR2 YNNKEL (reference sequence). The junction had 2 bases not matched to a gene; V was cut back by 4 bases and J by 8 bases. CDR3 in amino acids: CASSRQGGGYTF. The CDR3 DNA reads as TGTGCCAGCAGCCGACAGGGGGGCGGCTACACCTTC.

This clone has only one observation. The V and J genes are TRBV5-1 and TRBJ2-1; 9 positions match TRBD2. The CDR3 is 17 amino acids. Germline CDR1 is SGHRS and CDR2 is YFSETQ. Trimming cost V 0 bases and J 1 base; bases outside gene matches: 5. CDR3 loop: CASSLEYAGGSYNEQFF. In DNA, the CDR3 is TGCGCCAGCAGCTTGGAGTACGCGGGAGGGTCCTACAATGAGCAGTTCTTC.

J is TRBJ1-1 and V is TRBV12-3 or TRBV12-4; TRBD1 is a possible D gene (6 bases). CDR3 length: 13 amino acids. V gave up 5 bases and J gave up 4 bases, with 11 bases separating them. CDR3: CASSPDSGTEAFF. Written as DNA, the CDR3 is TGTGCCAGCAGTCCGGACAGTGGCACTGAAGCTTTCTTT.

This clone ranks as medium-sized. This chain uses TRBV9 with TRBJ1-4; no firm D call. CDR1 SGDLS and CDR2 YYNGEE come from the germline V gene. CDR3 length: 14 amino acids. V shed 3 bases and J shed 0 bases, with 6 bases lying between them. CDR3 residues: CASSGGTTNEKLFF. The CDR3 DNA is TGTGCCAGCAGCGGCGGGACAACTAATGAAAAACTGTTTTTT.

A few counts support this clone. The V and J genes are TRBV19 and TRBJ1-6, with TRBD1 as a possible D gene (5 bases). The germline gives CDR1 LNHDA, CDR2 SQIVND (reference sequence). V was pared by 5 bases and J by 7 bases, with 15 bases between. CDR3 length equals 15 residues. As DNA, the CDR3 is TGTGCCAGTAGTCCAGGGAATTATAACAATTCACCCCTCCACTTT. This sequence encodes CASSPGNYNNSPLHF.

This sequence joins TRBV7-6 and TRBJ1-1; D is undetermined. V shed 5 bases and J shed 6 bases, with 13 bases lying between them. The germline V gene encodes CDR1 SGHVS and CDR2 FNYEAQ. CDR3 length: 13 residues. The CDR3 region is CASSRWETSEAFF. The CDR3 region has the DNA TGTGCCAGCAGCCGGTGGGAGACCTCTGAAGCTTTCTTT.

The chain is built from TRBV9 and TRBJ2-1, with 13 nucleotides matching TRBD2. After removal of 5 bases from V and 8 bases from J, the junction contained 13 bases not matched to a gene. The CDR3 contains 17 residues. The germline gives CDR1 SGDLS, CDR2 YYNGEE. The CDR3: CASSDHRTSGRSDEQFF. The CDR3 nucleotides read TGTGCCAGCAGTGACCACCGGACTAGCGGGAGATCTGATGAGCAGTTCTTC.

This sequence joins TRBV10-3 and TRBJ2-2, with 7 bases that match TRBD1. The CDR3 has 14 amino acids. CDR1 ENHRY and CDR2 SYGVKD come from the germline V gene. V lost 8 bases and J lost 3; bases outside the gene matches: 6. CDR3 region: CAISQGVDTGELFF. CDR3 DNA sequence: TGTGCCATCTCCCAGGGGGTGGACACCGGGGAGCTGTTTTTT.

This chain joins TRBV3-1 (or the pseudogene TRBV3-2) and TRBJ1-3; TRBD1 agrees at 9 bases. The CDR3 has 14 residues. Germline V CDR1 and CDR2: LGHDT, YNNKEL (reference sequence). The ends lost 4 bases at V and 7 bases at J; junction bases unmatched: 5. The CDR3: CASSPTGGWNTIYF. The CDR3 DNA sequence: TGTGCCAGCAGCCCGACAGGGGGATGGAACACCATATATTTT.

The V gene is TRBV2, the J gene TRBJ1-3; D unclear. V was pared by 7 bases and J by 0 bases, with 7 bases between. The length of the CDR3 is 13 residues. Looked up from germline, CDR1 is SNHLY and CDR2 is FYNNEI. The CDR3 sequence is CASTTFSGNTIYF. For the CDR3, the DNA is TGTGCCAGCACCACTTTCTCTGGAAACACCATATATTTT.

This clone occurred a few times. The chain combines TRBV28 with TRBJ1-3; the D gene is possibly TRBD1 (5 bases). Between the trimmed V and J ends, which lost 10 bases and 7 bases, there was a span of 14 bases. The CDR3 has 12 amino acids. Germline CDR1 and CDR2: MDHEN and SYDVKM. The CDR3: CATRGGTNTIYF. CDR3 DNA sequence: TGTGCCACCCGGGGGGGTACGAACACCATATATTTT.

V and J are TRBV6-4 and TRBJ2-1; 8 nucleotides line up with TRBD2. Germline V CDR1 and CDR2: MRHNA, SNTAGT. The CDR3 consists of 16 residues. V shed 0 bases and J 1 base; nucleotides not matched to a gene: 2. The CDR3: CASSDSASGSYNEQFF. Written as DNA, the CDR3 is TGTGCCAGCAGTGACTCCGCTAGCGGGTCCTACAATGAGCAGTTCTTC.

This chain joins TRBV7-3 and TRBJ1-1, with 7 bases matching TRBD1. The CDR3 runs to 16 residues. Per the germline V gene, CDR1 is SGHTA and CDR2 is FQGTGA. The junction had 12 bases not matched to a gene; V was cut back by 6 bases and J by 2 bases. CDR3 residues: CASSLYAGTANTEAFF. The CDR3 region has the DNA TGTGCCAGCAGTCTCTATGCCGGGACAGCCAACACTGAAGCTTTCTTT. The entire variable domain, with the rest obtained from reference TRBV7-3 and TRBJ1-1, is as follows: GAGVSQTPSNKVTEKGKYVELRCDPISGHTALYWYRQSLGQGPEFLIYFQGTGAADDSGLPNDRFFAVRPEGSVSTLKIQRTERGDSAVYLCASSLYAGTANTEAFFGQGTRLTVV.

Here the CDR3 DNA reads TGTGCCAGCAGTTTATCTAGCGGGAGGGCCTCAGATACGCAGTATTTT. It encodes CASSLSSGRASDTQYF. The rearrangement uses TRBV28 and TRBJ2-3; TRBD2 agrees at 12 bases. The CDR3 contains 16 residues. Germline lookup yields CDR1 MDHEN and CDR2 SYDVKM. Trimming cost V 1 base and J 4 bases; bases outside gene matches: 3.

The chain uses TRBV14 and TRBJ1-4, with D hard to call. Germline V gene sequence: CDR1 SGHDN, CDR2 FVKESK. The V and J ends lost 6 bases and 4 bases respectively, with 12 bases between them. CDR3 length equals 14 residues. This chain's CDR3 is CASSNPGDNEKLFF. CDR3 nucleotide sequence: TGTGCCAGCAGTAACCCCGGGGATAATGAAAAACTGTTTTTT.

The V gene is TRBV28, the J gene TRBJ2-3, with 9 positions matching TRBD1. Germline V gives CDR1 MDHEN, CDR2 SYDVKM. The CDR3 runs to 15 residues. With V trimmed by 5 bases and J by 2 bases, 5 bases remained unmatched. CDR3 residues: CASSAWTGATDTQYF. In DNA form, the CDR3 reads TGTGCCAGCAGTGCATGGACAGGGGCCACAGATACGCAGTATTTT. The variable domain in full, completed from reference TRBV28 and TRBJ2-3, reads DVKVTQSSRYLVKRTGEKVFLECVQDMDHENMFWYRQDPGLGLRLIYFSYDVKMKEKGDIPEGYSVSREKKERFSLILESASTNQTSMYLCASSAWTGATDTQYFGPGTRLTVL.

The chain couples TRBV5-1 to TRBJ2-5; 7 bases are a match to TRBD1. With V trimmed by 0 bases and J by 3 bases, 5 bases remained unmatched. Germline loops: CDR1 SGHRS, CDR2 YFSETQ. The CDR3 extends over 15 amino acids. Written as DNA, the CDR3 is TGCGCCAGCAGCTTGGAGGTGGGGACAGAAGAGACCCAGTACTTC. This translates into CASSLEVGTEETQYF.

This rearrangement joins TRBV29-1 to TRBJ2-3, with D possibly TRBD1 on 7 matching bases. The CDR3 sequence is 13 residues long. V gave up 3 bases and J gave up 6 bases, with 13 bases separating them. Germline V CDR1 and CDR2: SQVTM, ANQGSEA. CDR3 sequence (DNA): TGCAGCGTTGACAACGCAGGGGGGGATACGCAGTATTTT. It specifies CSVDNAGGDTQYF.

This chain links TRBV6-6 with TRBJ2-4; 14 bases fit TRBD2. The CDR3 runs 16 residues. Germline V CDR1 and CDR2: MNHNY, SVGAGI (reference sequence). J lost 7 bases, V lost 6 bases, and 8 bases had no gene match. The CDR3 region has the DNA TGTGCCAGCAGCCTGGGGACTAGCGGGAGCGGGAACATTCAGTACTTC. The encoded protein is CASSLGTSGSGNIQYF.